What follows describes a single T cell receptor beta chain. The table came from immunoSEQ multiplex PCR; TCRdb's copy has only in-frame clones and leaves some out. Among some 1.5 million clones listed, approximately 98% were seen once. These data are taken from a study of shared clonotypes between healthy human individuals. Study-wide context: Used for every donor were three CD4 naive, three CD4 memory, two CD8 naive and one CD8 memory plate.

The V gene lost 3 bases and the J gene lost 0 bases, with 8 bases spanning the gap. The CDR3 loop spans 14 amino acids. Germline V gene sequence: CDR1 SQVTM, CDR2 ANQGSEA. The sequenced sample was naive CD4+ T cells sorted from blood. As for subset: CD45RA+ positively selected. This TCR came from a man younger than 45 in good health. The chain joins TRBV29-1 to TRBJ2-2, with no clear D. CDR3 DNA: TGCAGCGTTGAGAGGAATTCGAACACCGGGGAGCTGTTTTTT. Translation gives CSVERNSNTGELFF.